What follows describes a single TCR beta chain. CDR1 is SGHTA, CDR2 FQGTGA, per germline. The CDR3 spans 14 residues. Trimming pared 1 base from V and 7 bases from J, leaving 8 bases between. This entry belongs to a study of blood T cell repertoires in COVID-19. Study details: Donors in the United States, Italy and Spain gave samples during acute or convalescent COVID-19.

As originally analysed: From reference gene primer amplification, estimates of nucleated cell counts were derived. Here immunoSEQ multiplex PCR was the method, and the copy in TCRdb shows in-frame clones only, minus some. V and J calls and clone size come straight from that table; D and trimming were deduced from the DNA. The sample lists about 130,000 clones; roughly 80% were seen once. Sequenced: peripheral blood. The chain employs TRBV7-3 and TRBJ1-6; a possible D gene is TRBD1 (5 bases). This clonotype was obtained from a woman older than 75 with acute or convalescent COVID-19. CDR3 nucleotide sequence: TGTGCCAGCAGCTTAAGCAGGGCAAATTCACCCCTCCACTTT. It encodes CASSLSRANSPLHF.